The T cell receptor beta chain described here comes from a study of vaccination and CD4 T cells after COVID-19. Whole-study context: Six men and four women formed the convalescents, two being Hispanic.

The sample's treatment: roughly 11-day PBMC culture with coronavirus spike peptide pools or control peptides (ViraFEST assay). Germline V gene lookup returns CDR1 LNHDA and CDR2 SQIVND (reference sequence). The CDR3 has 17 amino acids. Trimming removed 7 bases at V and 5 bases at J, with 26 bases between. Note on this clonotype: Its specificity is not known.

Cultured CD4+ T cell DNA was sequenced using the Oncomine TCR Beta short-read assay. Genomic DNA was taken out of cultured CD4+ T cells by extraction. Each CDR3 protein gets one entry after TCRdb re-called the PCR reads with MiXCR. The table lists approximately 22,000 distinct CDR3 sequences, 60% of them singletons, with less than 15% in the top ten. The J gene is TRBJ2-5, the V gene TRBV19, with TRBD2 as a possible D gene (7 bases). This clonotype originated in a human donor who received a COVID-19 vaccine. The sequencing used CD4+ T cells from blood, cultured in vitro, collected after SARS-CoV-2 vaccination. CDR3 DNA: TGTGCCAGTACCGACGGAAGGGGGGGTTCTTCTCCGGAGACCCAGTACTTC. This sequence encodes CASTDGRGGSSPETQYF.